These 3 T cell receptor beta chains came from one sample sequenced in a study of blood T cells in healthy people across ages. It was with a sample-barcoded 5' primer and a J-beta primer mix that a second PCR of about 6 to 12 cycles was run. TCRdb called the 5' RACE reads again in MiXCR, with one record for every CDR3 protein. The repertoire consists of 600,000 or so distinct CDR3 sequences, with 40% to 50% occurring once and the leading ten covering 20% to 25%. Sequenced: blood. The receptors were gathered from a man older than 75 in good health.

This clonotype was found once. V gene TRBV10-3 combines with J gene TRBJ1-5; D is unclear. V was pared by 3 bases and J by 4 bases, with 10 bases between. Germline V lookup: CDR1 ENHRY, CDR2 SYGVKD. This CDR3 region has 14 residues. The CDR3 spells CAISDDTKNQPQHF. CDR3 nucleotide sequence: TGTGCCATCAGTGACGACACGAAAAATCAGCCCCAGCATTTT.

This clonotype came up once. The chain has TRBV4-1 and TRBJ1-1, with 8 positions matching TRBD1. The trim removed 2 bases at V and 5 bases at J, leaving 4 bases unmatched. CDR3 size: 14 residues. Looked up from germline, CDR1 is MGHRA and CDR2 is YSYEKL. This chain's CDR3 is CASSQTGGWTEAFF. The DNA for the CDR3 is TGCGCCAGCAGCCAAACAGGGGGTTGGACTGAAGCTTTCTTT.

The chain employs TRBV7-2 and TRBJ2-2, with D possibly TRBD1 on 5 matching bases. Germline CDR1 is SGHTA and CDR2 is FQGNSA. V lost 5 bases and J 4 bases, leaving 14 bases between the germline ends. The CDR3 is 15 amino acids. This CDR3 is CASSQRGPSTGELFF. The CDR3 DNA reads TGTGCCAGCAGCCAAAGGGGCCCAAGCACCGGGGAGCTGTTTTTT.